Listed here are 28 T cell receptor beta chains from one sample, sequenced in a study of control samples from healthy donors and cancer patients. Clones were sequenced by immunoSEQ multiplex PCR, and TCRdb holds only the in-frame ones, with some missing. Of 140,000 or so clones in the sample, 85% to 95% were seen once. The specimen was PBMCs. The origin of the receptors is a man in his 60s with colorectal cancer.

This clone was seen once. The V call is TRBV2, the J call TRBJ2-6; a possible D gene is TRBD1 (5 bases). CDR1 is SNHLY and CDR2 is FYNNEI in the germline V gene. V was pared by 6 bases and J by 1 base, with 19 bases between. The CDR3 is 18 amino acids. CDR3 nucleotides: TGTGCCAGCAGCCTAGTGGGGCGATCGTTTTCTGGGGCCAACGTCCTGACTTTC. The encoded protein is CASSLVGRSFSGANVLTF.

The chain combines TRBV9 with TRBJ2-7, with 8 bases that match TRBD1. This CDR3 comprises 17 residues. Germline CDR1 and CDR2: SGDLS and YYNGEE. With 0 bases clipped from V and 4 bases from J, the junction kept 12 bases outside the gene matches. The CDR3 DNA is TGTGCCAGCAGCGTAGGGCTCTGGGACAGGTTACCGTACGAGCAGTACTTC. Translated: CASSVGLWDRLPYEQYF.

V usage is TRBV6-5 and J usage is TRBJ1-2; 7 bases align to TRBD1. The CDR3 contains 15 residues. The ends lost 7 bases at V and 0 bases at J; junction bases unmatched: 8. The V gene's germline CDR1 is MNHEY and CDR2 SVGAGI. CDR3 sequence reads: CASTPWTGSNYGYTF. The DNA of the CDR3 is TGTGCCAGCACCCCCTGGACAGGTTCTAACTATGGCTACACCTTC.

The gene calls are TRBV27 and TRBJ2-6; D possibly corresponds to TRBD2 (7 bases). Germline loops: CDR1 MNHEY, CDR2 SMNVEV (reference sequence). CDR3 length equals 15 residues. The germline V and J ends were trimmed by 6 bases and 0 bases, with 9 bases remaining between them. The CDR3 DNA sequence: TGTGCCAGCAGCGGGGGGCTCTCTGGGGCCAACGTCCTGACTTTC. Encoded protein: CASSGGLSGANVLTF.

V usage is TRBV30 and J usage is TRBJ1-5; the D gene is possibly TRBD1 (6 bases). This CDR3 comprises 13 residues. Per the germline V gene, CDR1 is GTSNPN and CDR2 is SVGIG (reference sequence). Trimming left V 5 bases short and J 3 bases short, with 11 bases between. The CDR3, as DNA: TGTGCCTGGGCTGGACAGACCAATCAGCCCCAGCATTTT. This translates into CAWAGQTNQPQHF.

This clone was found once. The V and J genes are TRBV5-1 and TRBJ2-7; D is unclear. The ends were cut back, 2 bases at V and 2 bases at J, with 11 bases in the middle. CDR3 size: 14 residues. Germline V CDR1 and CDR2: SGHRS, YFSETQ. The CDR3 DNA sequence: TGCGCCAGCAGCTTAGCAGAATCGGCCTACGAGCAGTACTTC. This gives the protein CASSLAESAYEQYF.

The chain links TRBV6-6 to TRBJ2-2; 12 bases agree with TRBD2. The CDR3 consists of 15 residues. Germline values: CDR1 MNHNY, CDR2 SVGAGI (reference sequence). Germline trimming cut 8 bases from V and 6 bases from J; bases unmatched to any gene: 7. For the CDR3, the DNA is TGTGCCAGCCCAAGACTAGCGGGGGCCCCCGGGGAGCTGTTTTTT. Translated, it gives CASPRLAGAPGELFF.

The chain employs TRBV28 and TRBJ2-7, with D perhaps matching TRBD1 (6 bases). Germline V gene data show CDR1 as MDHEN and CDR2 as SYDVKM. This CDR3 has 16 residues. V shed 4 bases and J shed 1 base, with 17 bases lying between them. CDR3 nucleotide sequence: TGTGCCAGCAGTTCCTCAGGGGCAGGGAGTTCCTACGAGCAGTACTTC. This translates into CASSSSGAGSSYEQYF. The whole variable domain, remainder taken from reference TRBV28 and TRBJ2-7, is DVKVTQSSRYLVKRTGEKVFLECVQDMDHENMFWYRQDPGLGLRLIYFSYDVKMKEKGDIPEGYSVSREKKERFSLILESASTNQTSMYLCASSSSGAGSSYEQYFGPGTRLTVT.

The chain's CDR3 is CASSQRALSSYEQYF. The CDR3, as DNA: TGTGCCAGCAGCCAACGGGCCCTAAGCTCCTACGAGCAGTACTTC. The chain carries TRBV3-1 (or the pseudogene TRBV3-2) and TRBJ2-7; D is unclear. The CDR3 has 15 residues. V gave up 2 bases and J gave up 0 bases, with 11 bases separating them. CDR1 LGHDT and CDR2 YNNKEL come from the germline V gene (reference sequence).

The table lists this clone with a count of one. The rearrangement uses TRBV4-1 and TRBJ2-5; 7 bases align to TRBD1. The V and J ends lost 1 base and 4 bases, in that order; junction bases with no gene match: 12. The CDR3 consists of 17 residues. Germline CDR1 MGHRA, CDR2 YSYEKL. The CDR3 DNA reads TGCGCCAGCAGCCAAGGGTTAATGGGACAGCCCCGAGAGACCCAGTACTTC. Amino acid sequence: CASSQGLMGQPRETQYF.

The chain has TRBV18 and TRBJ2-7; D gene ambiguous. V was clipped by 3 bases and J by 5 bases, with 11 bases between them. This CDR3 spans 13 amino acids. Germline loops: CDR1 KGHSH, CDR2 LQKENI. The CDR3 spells CASSPPLKDEQYF. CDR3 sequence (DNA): TGTGCCAGCTCACCCCCTCTGAAGGACGAGCAGTACTTC.

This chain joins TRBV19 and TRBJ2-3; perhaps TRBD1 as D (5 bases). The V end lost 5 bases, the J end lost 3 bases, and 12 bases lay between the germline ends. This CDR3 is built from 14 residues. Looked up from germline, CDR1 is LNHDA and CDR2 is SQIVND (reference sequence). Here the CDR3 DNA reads TGTGCCAGTAGTCGGCAGGGTGGGACAGATACGCAGTATTTT. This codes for CASSRQGGTDTQYF.

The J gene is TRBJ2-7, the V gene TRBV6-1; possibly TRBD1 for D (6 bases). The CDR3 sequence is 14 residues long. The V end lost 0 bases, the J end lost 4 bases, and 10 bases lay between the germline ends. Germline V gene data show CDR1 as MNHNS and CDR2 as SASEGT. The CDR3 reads CASSEADRYYEQYF. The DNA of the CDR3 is TGTGCCAGCAGTGAAGCGGACAGATATTACGAGCAGTACTTC.

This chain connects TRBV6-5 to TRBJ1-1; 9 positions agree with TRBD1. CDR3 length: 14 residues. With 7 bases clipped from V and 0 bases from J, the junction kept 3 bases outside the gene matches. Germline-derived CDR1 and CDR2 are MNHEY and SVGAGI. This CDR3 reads CASKTGGLNTEAFF. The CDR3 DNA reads TGTGCCAGCAAGACAGGGGGTTTGAACACTGAAGCTTTCTTT.

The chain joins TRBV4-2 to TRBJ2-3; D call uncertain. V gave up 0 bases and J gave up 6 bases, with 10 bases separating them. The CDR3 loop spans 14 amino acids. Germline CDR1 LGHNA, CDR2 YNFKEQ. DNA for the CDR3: TGTGCCAGCAGCCAAGATCTGGCCGGGGATACGCAGTATTTT. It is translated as CASSQDLAGDTQYF.

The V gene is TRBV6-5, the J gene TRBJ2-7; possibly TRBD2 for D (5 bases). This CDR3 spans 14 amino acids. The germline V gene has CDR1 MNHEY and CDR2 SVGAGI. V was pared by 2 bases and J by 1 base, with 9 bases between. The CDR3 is CASSYGRESYEQYF. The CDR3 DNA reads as TGTGCCAGCAGTTACGGGAGAGAGTCCTACGAGCAGTACTTC.

CDR3 residues: CASSLTGVDSPLHF. CDR3 DNA: TGTGCCAGCAGCTTGACAGGGGTCGATTCACCCCTCCACTTT. The chain is built from TRBV5-4 and TRBJ1-6, with 7 bases aligning to TRBD1. Unmatched junction bases numbered 3, after V lost 1 base and J lost 8 bases. Germline assignment: CDR1 SGHNT and CDR2 YYREEE (reference sequence). This CDR3 has 14 amino acids.

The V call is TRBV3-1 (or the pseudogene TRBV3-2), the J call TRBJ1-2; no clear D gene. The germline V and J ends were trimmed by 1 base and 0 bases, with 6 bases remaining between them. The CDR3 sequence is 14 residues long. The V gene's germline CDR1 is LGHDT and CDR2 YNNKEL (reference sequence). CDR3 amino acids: CASSQAGPNYGYTF. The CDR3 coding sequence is TGTGCCAGCAGCCAAGCTGGGCCTAACTATGGCTACACCTTC.

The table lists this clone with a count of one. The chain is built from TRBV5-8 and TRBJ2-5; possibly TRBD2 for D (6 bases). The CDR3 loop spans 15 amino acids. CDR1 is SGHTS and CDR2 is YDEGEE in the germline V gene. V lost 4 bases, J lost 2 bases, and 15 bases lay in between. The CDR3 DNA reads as TGTGCCAGCAGCCTCGGGGGACGCCTACAAGAGACCCAGTACTTC. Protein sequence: CASSLGGRLQETQYF.

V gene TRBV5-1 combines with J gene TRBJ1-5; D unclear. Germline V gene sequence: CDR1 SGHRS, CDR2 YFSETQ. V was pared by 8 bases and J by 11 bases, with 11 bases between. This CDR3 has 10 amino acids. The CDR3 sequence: CARPWEAQHF. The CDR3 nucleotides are TGCGCCAGACCGTGGGAGGCCCAGCATTTT.

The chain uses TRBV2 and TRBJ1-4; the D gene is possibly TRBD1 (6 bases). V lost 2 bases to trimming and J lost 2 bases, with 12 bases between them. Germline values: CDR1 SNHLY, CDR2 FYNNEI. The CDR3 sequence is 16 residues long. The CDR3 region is CASSESGGRTNEKLFF. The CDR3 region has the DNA TGTGCCAGCAGTGAATCCGGGGGCAGGACTAATGAAAAACTGTTTTTT.

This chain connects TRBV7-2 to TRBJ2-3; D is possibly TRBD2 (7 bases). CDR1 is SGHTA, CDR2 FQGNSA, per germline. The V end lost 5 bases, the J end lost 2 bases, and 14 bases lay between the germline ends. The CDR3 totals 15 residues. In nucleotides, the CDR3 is TGTGCCAGCAGCGGTACGGGGGGCCTCACAGATACGCAGTATTTT. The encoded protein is CASSGTGGLTDTQYF.

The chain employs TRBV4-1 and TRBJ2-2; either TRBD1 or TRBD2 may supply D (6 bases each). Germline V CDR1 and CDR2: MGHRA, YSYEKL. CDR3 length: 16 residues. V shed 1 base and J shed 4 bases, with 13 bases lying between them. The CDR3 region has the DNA TGCGCCAGCAGCCAAGTCCATGGGGGGCGCACCGGGGAGCTGTTTTTT. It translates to CASSQVHGGRTGELFF.

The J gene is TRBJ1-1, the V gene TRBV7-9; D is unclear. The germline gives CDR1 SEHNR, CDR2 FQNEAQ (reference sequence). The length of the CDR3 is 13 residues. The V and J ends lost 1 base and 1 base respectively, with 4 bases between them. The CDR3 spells CASSLDRNTEAFF. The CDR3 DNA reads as TGTGCCAGCAGCTTAGACAGGAACACTGAAGCTTTCTTT.

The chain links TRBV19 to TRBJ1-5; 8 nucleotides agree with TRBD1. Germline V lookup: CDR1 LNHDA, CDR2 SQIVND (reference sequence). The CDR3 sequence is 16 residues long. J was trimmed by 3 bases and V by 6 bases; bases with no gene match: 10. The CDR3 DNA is TGTGCCAGTAGCTGGACAGGGATCGGGGACAATCAGCCCCAGCATTTT. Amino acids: CASSWTGIGDNQPQHF. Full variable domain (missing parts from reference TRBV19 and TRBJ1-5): DGGITQSPKYLFRKEGQNVTLSCEQNLNHDAMYWYRQDPGQGLRLIYYSQIVNDFQKGDIAEGYSVSREKKESFPLTVTSAQKNPTAFYLCASSWTGIGDNQPQHFGDGTRLSIL.

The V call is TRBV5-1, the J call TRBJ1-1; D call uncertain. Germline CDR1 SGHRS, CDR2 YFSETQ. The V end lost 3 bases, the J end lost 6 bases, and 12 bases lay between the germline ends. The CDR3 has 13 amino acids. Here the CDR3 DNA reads TGCGCCAGCAGCTATAGCCCCGGGTCTGAAGCTTTCTTT. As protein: CASSYSPGSEAFF.

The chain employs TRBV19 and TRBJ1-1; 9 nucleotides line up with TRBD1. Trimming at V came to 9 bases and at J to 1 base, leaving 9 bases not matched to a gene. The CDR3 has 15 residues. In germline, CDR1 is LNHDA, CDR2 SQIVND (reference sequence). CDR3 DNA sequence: TGTGCCAGCGGTACAAGACAGGGGGAGAACACTGAAGCTTTCTTT. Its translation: CASGTRQGENTEAFF. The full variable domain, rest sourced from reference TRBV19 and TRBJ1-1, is DGGITQSPKYLFRKEGQNVTLSCEQNLNHDAMYWYRQDPGQGLRLIYYSQIVNDFQKGDIAEGYSVSREKKESFPLTVTSAQKNPTAFYLCASGTRQGENTEAFFGQGTRLTVV.

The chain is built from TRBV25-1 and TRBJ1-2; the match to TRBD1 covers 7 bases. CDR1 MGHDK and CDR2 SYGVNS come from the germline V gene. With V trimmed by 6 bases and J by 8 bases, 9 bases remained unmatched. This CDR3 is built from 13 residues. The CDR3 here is CASSHTGAEGYTF. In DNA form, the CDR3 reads TGTGCCAGCAGCCACACAGGGGCAGAAGGCTACACCTTC.